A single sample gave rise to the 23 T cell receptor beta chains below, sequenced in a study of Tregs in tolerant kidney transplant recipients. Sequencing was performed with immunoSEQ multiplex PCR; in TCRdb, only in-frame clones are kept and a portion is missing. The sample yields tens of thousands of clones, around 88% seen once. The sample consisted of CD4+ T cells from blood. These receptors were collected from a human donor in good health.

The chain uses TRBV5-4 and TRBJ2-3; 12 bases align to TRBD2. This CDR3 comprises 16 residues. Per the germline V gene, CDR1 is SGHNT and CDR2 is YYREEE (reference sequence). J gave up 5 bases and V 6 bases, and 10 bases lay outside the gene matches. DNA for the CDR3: TGTGCCAGCACCCTACTAGCGGGGGGACCGGGAGATACGCAGTATTTT. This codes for CASTLLAGGPGDTQYF.

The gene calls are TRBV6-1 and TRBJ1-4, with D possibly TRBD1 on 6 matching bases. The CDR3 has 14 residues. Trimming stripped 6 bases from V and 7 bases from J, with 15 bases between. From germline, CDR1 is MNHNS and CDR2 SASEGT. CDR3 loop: CASRLGGAGEKLFF. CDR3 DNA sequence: TGTGCCAGCAGGCTGGGGGGCGCGGGTGAAAAACTGTTTTTT.

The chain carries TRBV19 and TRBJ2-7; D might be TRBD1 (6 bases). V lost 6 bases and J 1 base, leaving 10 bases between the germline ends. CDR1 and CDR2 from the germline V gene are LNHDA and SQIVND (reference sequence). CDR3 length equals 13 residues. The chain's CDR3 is CASRNRESYEQYF. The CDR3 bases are TGTGCCAGTAGAAACAGGGAGTCCTACGAGCAGTACTTC.

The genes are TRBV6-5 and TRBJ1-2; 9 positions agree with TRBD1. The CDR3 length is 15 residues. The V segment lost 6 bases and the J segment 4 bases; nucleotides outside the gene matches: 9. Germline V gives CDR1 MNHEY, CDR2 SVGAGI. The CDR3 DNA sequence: TGTGCCAGCAGGGGGACAGGGAAGGGGATCTATGGCTACACCTTC. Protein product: CASRGTGKGIYGYTF.

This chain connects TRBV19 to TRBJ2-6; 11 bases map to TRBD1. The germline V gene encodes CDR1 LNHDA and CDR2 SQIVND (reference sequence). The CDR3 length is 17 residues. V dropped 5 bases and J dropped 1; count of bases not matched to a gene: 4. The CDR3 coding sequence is TGTGCCAGTAGTCGCGGGACAGGGGGATCTGGGGCCAACGTCCTGACTTTC. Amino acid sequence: CASSRGTGGSGANVLTF.

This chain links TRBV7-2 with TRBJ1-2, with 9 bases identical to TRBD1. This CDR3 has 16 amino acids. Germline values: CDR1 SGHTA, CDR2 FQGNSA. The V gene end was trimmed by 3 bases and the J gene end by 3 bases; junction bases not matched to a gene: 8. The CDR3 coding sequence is TGTGCCAGCAGCTTTAGACAGGGGGGGACATACTATGGCTACACCTTC. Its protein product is CASSFRQGGTYYGYTF.

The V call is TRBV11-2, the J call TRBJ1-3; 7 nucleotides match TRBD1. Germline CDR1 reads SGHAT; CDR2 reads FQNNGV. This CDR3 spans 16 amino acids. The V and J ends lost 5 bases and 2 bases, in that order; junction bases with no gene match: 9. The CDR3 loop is CASSPTRGQTGNTIYF. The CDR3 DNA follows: TGTGCCAGCAGCCCGACGAGGGGGCAGACTGGAAACACCATATATTTT.

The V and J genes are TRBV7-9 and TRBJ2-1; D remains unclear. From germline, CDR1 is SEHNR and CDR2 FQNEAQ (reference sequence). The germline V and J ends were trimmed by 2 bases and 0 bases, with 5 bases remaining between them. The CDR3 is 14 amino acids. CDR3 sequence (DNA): TGTGCCAGCAGCTTACCGGGCTCCTACAATGAGCAGTTCTTC. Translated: CASSLPGSYNEQFF.

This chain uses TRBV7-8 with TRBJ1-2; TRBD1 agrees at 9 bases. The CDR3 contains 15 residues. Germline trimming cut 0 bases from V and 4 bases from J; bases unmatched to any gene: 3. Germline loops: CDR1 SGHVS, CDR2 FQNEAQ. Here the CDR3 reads CASSLAVGQGYGYTF. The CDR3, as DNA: TGTGCCAGCAGCTTAGCCGTGGGACAGGGCTATGGCTACACCTTC.

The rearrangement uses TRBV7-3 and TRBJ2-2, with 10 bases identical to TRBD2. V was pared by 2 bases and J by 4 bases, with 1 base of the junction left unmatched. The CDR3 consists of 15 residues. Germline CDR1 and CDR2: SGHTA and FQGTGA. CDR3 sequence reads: CASSLLAGVTGELFF. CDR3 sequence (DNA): TGTGCCAGCAGCTTACTAGCGGGGGTCACCGGGGAGCTGTTTTTT.

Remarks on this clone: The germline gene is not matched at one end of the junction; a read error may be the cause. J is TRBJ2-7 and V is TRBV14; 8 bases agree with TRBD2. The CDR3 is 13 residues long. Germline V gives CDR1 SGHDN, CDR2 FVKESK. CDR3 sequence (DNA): TGTGGCAGCAGCCAGAGACTAGCGAGGGAGCAGTACTTC. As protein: CGSSQRLAREQYF. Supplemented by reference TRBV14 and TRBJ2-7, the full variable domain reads EAGVTQFPSHSVIEKGQTVTLRCDPISGHDNLYWYRRVMGKEIKFLLHFVKESKQDESGMPNNRFLAERTGGTYSTLKVQPAELEDSGVYFCGSSQRLAREQYFGPGTRLTVT.

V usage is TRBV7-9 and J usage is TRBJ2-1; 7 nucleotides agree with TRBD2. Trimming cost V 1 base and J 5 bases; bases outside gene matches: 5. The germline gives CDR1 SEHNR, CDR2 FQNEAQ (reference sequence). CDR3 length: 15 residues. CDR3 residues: CASSLEAGAHNEQFF. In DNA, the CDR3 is TGTGCCAGCAGCTTAGAGGCGGGAGCCCACAATGAGCAGTTCTTC.

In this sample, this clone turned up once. CDR3 sequence reads: CASSPDRLNSPLHF. The DNA of the CDR3 is TGTGCCAGCAGCCCGGACAGGCTTAATTCACCCCTCCACTTT. The V gene is TRBV9, the J gene TRBJ1-6; the match to TRBD1 covers 7 bases. The trim removed 4 bases at V and 6 bases at J, leaving 4 bases unmatched. Germline V gene lookup returns CDR1 SGDLS and CDR2 YYNGEE. This CDR3 comprises 14 residues.

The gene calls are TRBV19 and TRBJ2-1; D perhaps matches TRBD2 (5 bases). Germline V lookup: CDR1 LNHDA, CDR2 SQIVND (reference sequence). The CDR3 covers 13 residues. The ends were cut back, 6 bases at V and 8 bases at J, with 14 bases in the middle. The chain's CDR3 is CASSRRSDYEQFF. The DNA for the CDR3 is TGTGCCAGTAGCCGACGTAGCGACTATGAGCAGTTCTTC.

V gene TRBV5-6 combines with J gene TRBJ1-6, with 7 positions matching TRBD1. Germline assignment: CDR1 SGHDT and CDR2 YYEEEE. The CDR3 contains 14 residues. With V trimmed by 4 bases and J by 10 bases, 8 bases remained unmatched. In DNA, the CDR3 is TGTGCCAGCAGCCACCTACAGGGGACGTCACCCCTCCACTTT. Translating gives CASSHLQGTSPLHF.

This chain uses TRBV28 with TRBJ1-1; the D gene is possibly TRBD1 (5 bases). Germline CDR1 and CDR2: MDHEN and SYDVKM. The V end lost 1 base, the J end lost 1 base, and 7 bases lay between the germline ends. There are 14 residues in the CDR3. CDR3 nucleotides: TGTGCCAGCAGTTTATCTCAGGGGAACACTGAAGCTTTCTTT. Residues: CASSLSQGNTEAFF.

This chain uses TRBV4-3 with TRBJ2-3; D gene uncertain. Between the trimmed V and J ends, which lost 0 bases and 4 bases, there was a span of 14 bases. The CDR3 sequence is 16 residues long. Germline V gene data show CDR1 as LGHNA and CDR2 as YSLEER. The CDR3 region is CASSQEGVLLSDTQYF. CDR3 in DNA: TGCGCCAGCAGCCAAGAAGGCGTGCTCTTGTCAGATACGCAGTATTTT.

CDR3 residues: CASSQAGGVEQYF. CDR3 nucleotides: TGCGCCAGCAGCCAAGCTGGCGGGGTCGAGCAGTACTTC. This rearrangement joins TRBV4-1 to TRBJ2-7; possible D gene TRBD2, 6 bases. The CDR3 loop spans 13 amino acids. Germline lookup yields CDR1 MGHRA and CDR2 YSYEKL. The germline V and J ends were trimmed by 1 base and 6 bases, with 10 bases remaining between them.

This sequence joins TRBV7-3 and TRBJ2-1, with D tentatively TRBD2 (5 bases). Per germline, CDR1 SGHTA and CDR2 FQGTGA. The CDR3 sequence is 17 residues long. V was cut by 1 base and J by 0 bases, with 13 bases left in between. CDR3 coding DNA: TGTGCCAGCAGCTTAATGGGCGGGCGGGTCTCCTACAATGAGCAGTTCTTC. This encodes CASSLMGGRVSYNEQFF.

CDR3 nucleotide sequence: TGTGCCAGCAGCCCGGGACAGAACTATGGCTACACCTTC. Translating it yields CASSPGQNYGYTF. J is TRBJ1-2 and V is TRBV5-4; 7 bases match TRBD1. Germline V CDR1 and CDR2: SGHNT, YYREEE (reference sequence). The V and J ends lost 4 bases and 2 bases, in that order; junction bases with no gene match: 2. This CDR3 has 13 residues.

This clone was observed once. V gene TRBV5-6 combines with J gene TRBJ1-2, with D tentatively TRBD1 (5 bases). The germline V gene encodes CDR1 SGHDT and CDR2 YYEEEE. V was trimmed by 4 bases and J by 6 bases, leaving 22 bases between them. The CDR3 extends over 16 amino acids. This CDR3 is CASSMPPGQYGNGYTF. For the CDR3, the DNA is TGTGCCAGCAGCATGCCCCCAGGGCAGTATGGGAATGGCTACACCTTC.

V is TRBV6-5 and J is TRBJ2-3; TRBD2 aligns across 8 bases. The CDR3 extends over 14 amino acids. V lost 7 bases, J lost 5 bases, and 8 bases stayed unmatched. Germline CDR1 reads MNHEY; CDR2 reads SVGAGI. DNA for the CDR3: TGTGCCAGCACCCGCGGGGGGTGGGAAGATACGCAGTATTTT. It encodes CASTRGGWEDTQYF.

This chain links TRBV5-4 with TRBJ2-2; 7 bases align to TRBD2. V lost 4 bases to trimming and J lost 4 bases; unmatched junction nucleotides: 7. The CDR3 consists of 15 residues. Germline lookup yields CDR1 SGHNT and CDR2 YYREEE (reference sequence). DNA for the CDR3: TGTGCCAGCAGCCGGGGCGGGAGCGGCACCGGGGAGCTGTTTTTT. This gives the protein CASSRGGSGTGELFF.